Presented here are 16 T cell receptor beta chains from one specimen sequenced in a study of blood T cell repertoires in COVID-19. Sequenced by immunoSEQ multiplex PCR; TCRdb stores in-frame clones only, minus some. The sample records 88,000 or so clones, 65% to 90% being singletons. The material sequenced was peripheral blood. These receptors originate from a man aged 60-69 years with acute or convalescent COVID-19.

V and J are TRBV7-9 and TRBJ1-1; 7 bases align to TRBD1. The germline CDR1 and CDR2 sequences are SEHNR and FQNEAQ (reference sequence). CDR3 size: 15 residues. Losses at the gene ends were 5 bases for V and 4 bases for J; bases not matched to a gene: 10. This chain's CDR3 is CASSRPTGDSTEAFF. The CDR3 coding sequence is TGTGCCAGCAGCCGTCCAACCGGGGACAGCACTGAAGCTTTCTTT.

This sequence joins TRBV5-1 and TRBJ2-1; 12 nucleotides align to TRBD2. The CDR3 sequence is 16 residues long. J gave up 8 bases and V 0 bases, and 6 bases lay outside the gene matches. CDR1 is SGHRS, CDR2 YFSETQ, per germline. The CDR3 sequence is CASSLGTSGTVHEQFF. CDR3 DNA: TGCGCCAGCAGCTTGGGGACTAGCGGGACCGTACATGAGCAGTTCTTC.

The J gene is TRBJ2-7, the V gene TRBV6-5, with D unresolved. This CDR3 has 14 residues. CDR1 is MNHEY and CDR2 is SVGAGI in the germline V gene. Trimming cost V 5 bases and J 7 bases, with 18 bases left between them. Here the CDR3 DNA reads TGTGCCAGCAGTCCGGGTCCGAACGACGTAGAGCAGTACTTC. This gives the protein CASSPGPNDVEQYF.

The chain combines TRBV10-3 with TRBJ2-3, with a tentative D call TRBD2 (6 bases). V was clipped by 1 base and J by 0 bases, with 14 bases between them. CDR1 and CDR2 (germline): ENHRY, SYGVKD. The CDR3 is 17 residues long. Here the CDR3 reads CAISEFWRDASTDTQYF. The CDR3 nucleotides are TGTGCCATCAGTGAGTTCTGGCGGGACGCTAGCACAGATACGCAGTATTTT.

The chain uses TRBV5-1 and TRBJ1-3; TRBD1 matches at 8 bases. Germline V gene sequence: CDR1 SGHRS, CDR2 YFSETQ. J lost 4 bases, V lost 5 bases, and 5 bases had no gene match. The CDR3 is made up of 14 amino acids. The CDR3 nucleotides are TGCGCCAGCAGTCCGACAGGGGTCGGAAACACCATATATTTT. Translation: CASSPTGVGNTIYF.

The rearrangement links TRBV15 to TRBJ2-2; 8 nucleotides align to TRBD1. J lost 9 bases, V lost 1 base, and 4 bases had no gene match. Germline values: CDR1 LNHNV, CDR2 YYDKDF (reference sequence). CDR3 length: 14 residues. DNA for the CDR3: TGTGCCACCAGCAGAGTACGGACAGGGCGGGAGCTGTTTTTT. Translation gives CATSRVRTGRELFF.

This clone has just one count. The CDR3 region is CASSAGGGNTIYF. The CDR3 DNA reads TGCGCCAGCAGCGCCGGGGGTGGAAACACCATATATTTT. This chain links TRBV5-1 with TRBJ1-3; D is perhaps TRBD1 (5 bases). The CDR3 sequence is 13 residues long. Trimming pared 4 bases from V and 3 bases from J, leaving 8 bases between. Germline lookup yields CDR1 SGHRS and CDR2 YFSETQ.

The chain links TRBV5-1 to TRBJ2-7, with TRBD2 as a possible D gene (6 bases). Trimming removed 4 bases from V and 4 bases from J, with 15 bases in between. The CDR3 spans 14 residues. CDR1 is SGHRS and CDR2 is YFSETQ in the germline V gene. The CDR3 sequence is CASSPRDWGYEQYF. CDR3 DNA sequence: TGCGCCAGCAGCCCCCGGGACTGGGGGTACGAGCAGTACTTC.

The chain recombines TRBV11-3 with TRBJ2-5; 11 bases align to TRBD1. This CDR3 contains 15 residues. Germline loops: CDR1 SGHNT, CDR2 YENEEA. J lost 4 bases, V lost 5 bases, and 6 bases had no gene match. CDR3 region: CASSQGQGEGETQYF. The CDR3 DNA sequence: TGTGCCAGCAGCCAGGGACAGGGGGAGGGAGAGACCCAGTACTTC. Full variable domain (missing parts from reference TRBV11-3 and TRBJ2-5): EAGVVQSPRYKIIEKKQPVAFWCNPISGHNTLYWYLQNLGQGPELLIRYENEEAVDDSQLPKDRFSAERLKGVDSTLKIQPAELGDSAVYLCASSQGQGEGETQYFGPGTRLLVL.

The V and J genes are TRBV12-5 and TRBJ2-3; TRBD1 matches 7 bases. J gave up 1 base and V 5 bases, and 6 bases lay outside the gene matches. CDR3 length: 15 amino acids. Per germline, CDR1 LGHNT and CDR2 FRNRAP. As DNA, the CDR3 is TGTGCTAGTGGTACGACAGGGTGGGGCACAGATACGCAGTATTTT. Translated: CASGTTGWGTDTQYF.

This clone appeared a few times. The rearrangement links TRBV5-1 to TRBJ1-1; TRBD1 might be the D (5 bases). The V gene's germline CDR1 is SGHRS and CDR2 YFSETQ. V lost 2 bases and J lost 2, with 10 bases in between. The CDR3 length is 14 residues. CDR3 bases: TGCGCCAGCAGCTTAACAGGTGGAAACACTGAAGCTTTCTTT. Translation gives CASSLTGGNTEAFF. The variable domain in full, with the rest retrieved from reference TRBV5-1 and TRBJ1-1, is KAGVTQTPRYLIKTRGQQVTLSCSPISGHRSVSWYQQTPGQGLQFLFEYFSETQRNKGNFPGRFSGRQFSNSRSEMNVSTLELGDSALYLCASSLTGGNTEAFFGQGTRLTVV.

The chain combines TRBV10-3 with TRBJ1-4, with a possible D match to TRBD1 (5 bases). The germline CDR1 and CDR2 sequences are ENHRY and SYGVKD. The CDR3 sequence is 16 residues long. Trimming took off 0 bases at V and 8 bases at J, with 16 bases between the two ends. This chain's CDR3 is CAISESRTGQEEKLFF. The CDR3 nucleotides are TGTGCCATCAGTGAGTCACGTACAGGCCAGGAGGAAAAACTGTTTTTT.

The chain joins TRBV4-2 to TRBJ2-7; TRBD2 matches at 8 bases. Germline values: CDR1 LGHNA, CDR2 YNFKEQ. The V and J ends lost 0 bases and 2 bases, in that order; junction bases with no gene match: 6. The CDR3 contains 16 residues. Written as DNA, the CDR3 is TGTGCCAGCAGCCAAGAGTCGGCGGGGGGCCCCTACGAGCAGTACTTC. Its translation: CASSQESAGGPYEQYF.

This chain uses TRBV15 with TRBJ2-3, with 10 bases aligning to TRBD2. Germline V lookup: CDR1 LNHNV, CDR2 YYDKDF (reference sequence). The V gene end was trimmed by 8 bases and the J gene end by 6 bases; junction bases not matched to a gene: 11. This CDR3 has 15 amino acids. The CDR3 reads CATHLSGGATDTQYF. DNA of the CDR3: TGTGCCACCCACTTGAGCGGGGGGGCAACGGATACGCAGTATTTT.

This clone was observed a single time. The CDR3 here is CASSPRGGSGANVLTF. CDR3 nucleotides: TGCGCCAGCAGCCCCCGGGGGGGTTCTGGGGCCAACGTCCTGACTTTC. This chain connects TRBV5-1 to TRBJ2-6, with 8 positions matching TRBD2. This CDR3 comprises 16 residues. Germline-derived CDR1 and CDR2 are SGHRS and YFSETQ. The V and J ends lost 4 bases and 1 base, in that order; junction bases with no gene match: 4.

The chain carries TRBV2 and TRBJ2-7; D possibly corresponds to TRBD1 (5 bases). The CDR3 has 12 amino acids. Germline assignment: CDR1 SNHLY and CDR2 FYNNEI. Deletions cut 8 bases from V and 6 bases from J, with 14 bases between. The CDR3 protein is CASGFQGGEQYF. The CDR3 DNA is TGTGCCAGCGGCTTCCAGGGTGGCGAGCAGTACTTC. Drawing the rest from reference TRBV2 and TRBJ2-7, the complete variable domain is EPEVTQTPSHQVTQMGQEVILRCVPISNHLYFYWYRQILGQKVEFLVSFYNNEISEKSEIFDDQFSVERPDGSNFTLKIRSTKLEDSAMYFCASGFQGGEQYFGPGTRLTVT.